This T cell receptor (beta chain) comes out of a study of T cell responses to AZD1222 COVID-19 vaccine. The study's findings and limits: The study sampled repertoires only after the peak T cell response. The span of vaccine-associated CD4 TCRs extended across spike, with dominance at 160-218 and 743-854. It should be noted that donors were predominantly white British and more often female, and clonal diversity was possibly underestimated.

Trimming left V 3 bases short and J 1 base short, with 11 bases between. Germline values: CDR1 SGDLS, CDR2 YYNGEE. The CDR3 has 16 residues. Assay used: immunoSEQ multiplex PCR; TCRdb lists only in-frame clones, some missing. The sample includes about 140,000 clones, approximately 90% of them seen just once. Worth noting for this clone: Its antigen is as yet unknown.

The chain employs TRBV9 and TRBJ2-6, with D maybe TRBD1 (6 bases). The sequencing here drew on peripheral blood, taken on day 0 of AZD1222 vaccination. The TCR originated in an adult in good health. Written as DNA, the CDR3 is TGTGCCAGCAGCGGAACAGGGAGATCTGGGGCCAACGTCCTGACTTTC. Its protein is CASSGTGRSGANVLTF.